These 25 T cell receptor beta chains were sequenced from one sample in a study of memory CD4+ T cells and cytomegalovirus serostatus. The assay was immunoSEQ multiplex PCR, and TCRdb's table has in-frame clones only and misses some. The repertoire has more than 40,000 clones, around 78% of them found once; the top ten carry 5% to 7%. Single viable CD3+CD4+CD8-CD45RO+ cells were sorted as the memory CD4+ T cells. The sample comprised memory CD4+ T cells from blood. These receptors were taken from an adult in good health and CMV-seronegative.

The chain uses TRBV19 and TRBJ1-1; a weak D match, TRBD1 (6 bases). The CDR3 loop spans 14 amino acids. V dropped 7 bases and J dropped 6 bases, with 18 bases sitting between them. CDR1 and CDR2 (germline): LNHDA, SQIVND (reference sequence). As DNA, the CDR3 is TGTGCCAGTAACTCCAGGGGTGAAAGTGCTGAAGCTTTCTTT. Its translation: CASNSRGESAEAFF.

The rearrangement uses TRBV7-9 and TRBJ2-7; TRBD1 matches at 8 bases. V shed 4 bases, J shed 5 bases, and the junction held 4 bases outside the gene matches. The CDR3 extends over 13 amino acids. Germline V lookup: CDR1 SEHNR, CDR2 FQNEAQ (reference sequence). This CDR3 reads CASSSRGRDEQYF. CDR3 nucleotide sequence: TGTGCCAGCAGCTCCAGGGGGCGCGACGAGCAGTACTTC.

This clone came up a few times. DNA for the CDR3: TGTGCCAGCAGTGAACAGGGGACCCACTACGAGCAGTACTTC. It codes for CASSEQGTHYEQYF. The chain recombines TRBV2 with TRBJ2-7, with D maybe TRBD1 (6 bases). Germline-derived CDR1 and CDR2 are SNHLY and FYNNEI. V lost 2 bases and J 3 bases, leaving 11 bases between the germline ends. The CDR3 is 14 residues long. Variable domain in full (rest from reference TRBV2 and TRBJ2-7): EPEVTQTPSHQVTQMGQEVILRCVPISNHLYFYWYRQILGQKVEFLVSFYNNEISEKSEIFDDQFSVERPDGSNFTLKIRSTKLEDSAMYFCASSEQGTHYEQYFGPGTRLTVT.

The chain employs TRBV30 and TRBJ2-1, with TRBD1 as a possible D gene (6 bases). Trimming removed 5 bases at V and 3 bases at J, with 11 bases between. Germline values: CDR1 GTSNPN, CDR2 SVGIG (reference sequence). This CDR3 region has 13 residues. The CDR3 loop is CAWDPTGYNEQFF. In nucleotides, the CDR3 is TGTGCCTGGGACCCGACAGGCTACAATGAGCAGTTCTTC.

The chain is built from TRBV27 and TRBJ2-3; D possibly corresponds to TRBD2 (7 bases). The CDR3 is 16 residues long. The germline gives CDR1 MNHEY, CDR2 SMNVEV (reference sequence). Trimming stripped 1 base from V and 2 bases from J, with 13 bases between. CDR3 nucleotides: TGTGCCAGCAGTTTATTCTCCGCGGGGGCCACAGATACGCAGTATTTT. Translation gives CASSLFSAGATDTQYF.

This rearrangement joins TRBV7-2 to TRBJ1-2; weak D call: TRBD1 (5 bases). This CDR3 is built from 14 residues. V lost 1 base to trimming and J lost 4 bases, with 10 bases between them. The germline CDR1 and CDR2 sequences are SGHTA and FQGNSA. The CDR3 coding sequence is TGTGCCAGCAGCTTAGGCCCAGGGCGCTATGGCTACACCTTC. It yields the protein CASSLGPGRYGYTF.

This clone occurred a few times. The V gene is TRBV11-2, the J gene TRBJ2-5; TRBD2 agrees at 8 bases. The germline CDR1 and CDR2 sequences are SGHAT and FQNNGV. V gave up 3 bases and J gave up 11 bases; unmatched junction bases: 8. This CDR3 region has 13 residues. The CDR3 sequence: CASSFGGLEQQYF. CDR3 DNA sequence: TGTGCCAGCAGCTTTGGGGGACTAGAACAGCAGTACTTC.

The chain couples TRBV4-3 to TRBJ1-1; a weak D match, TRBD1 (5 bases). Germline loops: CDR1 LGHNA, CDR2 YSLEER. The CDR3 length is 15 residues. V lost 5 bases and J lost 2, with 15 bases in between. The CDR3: CASSSRTGANTEAFF. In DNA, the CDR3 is TGCGCCAGCAGCTCGCGTACCGGGGCAAACACTGAAGCTTTCTTT.

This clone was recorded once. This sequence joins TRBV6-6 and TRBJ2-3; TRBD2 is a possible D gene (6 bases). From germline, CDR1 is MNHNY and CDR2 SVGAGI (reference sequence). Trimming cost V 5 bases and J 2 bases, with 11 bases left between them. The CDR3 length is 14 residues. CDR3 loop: CASSGLDYTDTQYF. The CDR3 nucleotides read TGTGCCAGCAGTGGGCTGGACTACACAGATACGCAGTATTTT.

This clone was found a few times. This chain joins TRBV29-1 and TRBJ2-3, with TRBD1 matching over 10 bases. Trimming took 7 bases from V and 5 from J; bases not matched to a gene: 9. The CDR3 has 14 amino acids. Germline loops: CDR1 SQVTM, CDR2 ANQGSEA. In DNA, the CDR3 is TGCAGCGGACCTGGGACAGGGGCTAAAGATACGCAGTATTTT. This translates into CSGPGTGAKDTQYF.

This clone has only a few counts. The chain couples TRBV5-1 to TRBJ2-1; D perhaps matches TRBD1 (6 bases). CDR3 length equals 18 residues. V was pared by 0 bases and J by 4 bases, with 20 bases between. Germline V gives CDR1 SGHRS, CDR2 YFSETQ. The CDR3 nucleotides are TGCGCCAGCAGCTTGGAGCCGGCCGGACAGAAAAATTACAATGAGCAGTTCTTC. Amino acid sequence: CASSLEPAGQKNYNEQFF.

The CDR3 protein is CASSPGTGVSYEQYF. The CDR3 DNA reads TGTGCCAGCAGCCCCGGGACAGGCGTTTCCTACGAGCAGTACTTC. The chain employs TRBV7-9 and TRBJ2-7; 8 nucleotides line up with TRBD1. Trimming at V came to 5 bases and at J to 1 base, leaving 7 bases not matched to a gene. Germline values: CDR1 SEHNR, CDR2 FQNEAQ (reference sequence). This CDR3 comprises 15 residues.

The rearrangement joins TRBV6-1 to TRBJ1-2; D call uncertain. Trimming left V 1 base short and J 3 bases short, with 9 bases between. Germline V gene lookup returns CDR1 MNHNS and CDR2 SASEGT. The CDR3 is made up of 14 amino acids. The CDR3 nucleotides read TGTGCCAGCAGTGAAGAAGGCAGACACTATGGCTACACCTTC. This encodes CASSEEGRHYGYTF.

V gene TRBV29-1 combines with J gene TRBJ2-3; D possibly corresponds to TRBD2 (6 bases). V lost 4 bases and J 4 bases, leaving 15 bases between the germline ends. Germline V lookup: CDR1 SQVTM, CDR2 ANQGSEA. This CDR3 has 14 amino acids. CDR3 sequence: CSVGLASVSDTQYF. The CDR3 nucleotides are TGCAGCGTTGGCCTGGCTAGCGTCTCAGATACGCAGTATTTT.

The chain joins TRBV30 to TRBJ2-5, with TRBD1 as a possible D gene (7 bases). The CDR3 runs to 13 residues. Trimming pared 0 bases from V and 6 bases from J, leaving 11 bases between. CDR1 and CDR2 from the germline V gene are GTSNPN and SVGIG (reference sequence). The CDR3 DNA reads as TGTGCCTGGAGTGTAGCAGGGGGGAAGACCCAGTACTTC. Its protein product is CAWSVAGGKTQYF. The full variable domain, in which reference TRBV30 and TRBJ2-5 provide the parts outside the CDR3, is SQTIHQWPATLVQPVGSPLSLECTVEGTSNPNLYWYRQAAGRGLQLLFYSVGIGQISSEVPQNLSASRPQDRQFILSSKKLLLSDSGFYLCAWSVAGGKTQYFGPGTRLLVL.

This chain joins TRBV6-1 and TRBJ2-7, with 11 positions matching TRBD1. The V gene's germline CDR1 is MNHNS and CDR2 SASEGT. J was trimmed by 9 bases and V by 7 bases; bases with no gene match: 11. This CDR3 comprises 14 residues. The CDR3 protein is CASNSGQGAGGQYF. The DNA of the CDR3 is TGTGCCAGCAATTCCGGACAGGGGGCAGGCGGGCAGTACTTC.

The CDR3 DNA reads as TGTGCCAGCAGCCGAATAACAGGGACGATCTATGGCTACACCTTC. Its translation: CASSRITGTIYGYTF. V and J are TRBV4-2 and TRBJ1-2, with D perhaps matching TRBD1 (6 bases). V dropped 4 bases and J dropped 4 bases, with 16 bases sitting between them. This CDR3 has 15 amino acids. Germline CDR1 reads LGHNA; CDR2 reads YNFKEQ.

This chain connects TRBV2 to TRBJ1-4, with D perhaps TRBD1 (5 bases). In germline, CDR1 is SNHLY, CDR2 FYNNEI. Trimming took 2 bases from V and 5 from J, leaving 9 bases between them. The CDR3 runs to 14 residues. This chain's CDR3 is CASSEQGLNEKLFF. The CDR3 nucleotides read TGTGCCAGCAGTGAACAGGGTCTCAATGAAAAACTGTTTTTT.

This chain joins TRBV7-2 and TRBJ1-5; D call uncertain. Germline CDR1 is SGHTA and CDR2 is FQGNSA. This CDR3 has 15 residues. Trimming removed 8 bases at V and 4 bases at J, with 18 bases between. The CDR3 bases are TGTGCCAGCGCTGGGTATCTAGATAGTAATCAGCCCCAGCATTTT. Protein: CASAGYLDSNQPQHF.

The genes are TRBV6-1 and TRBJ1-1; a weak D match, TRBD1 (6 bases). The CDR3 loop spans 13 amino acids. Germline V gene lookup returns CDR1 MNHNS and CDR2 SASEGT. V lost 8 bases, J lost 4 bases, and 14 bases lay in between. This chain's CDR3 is CASLRQAGTEAFF. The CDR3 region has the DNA TGTGCCAGCTTAAGACAGGCGGGCACTGAAGCTTTCTTT.

CDR3 region: CASSPEGVRETQYF. CDR3 coding DNA: TGTGCCAGCTCACCAGAGGGCGTCAGGGAGACCCAGTACTTC. V gene TRBV18 combines with J gene TRBJ2-5; D possibly corresponds to TRBD2 (5 bases). This CDR3 contains 14 residues. The V end lost 2 bases, the J end lost 5 bases, and 12 bases lay between the germline ends. Germline V gene sequence: CDR1 KGHSH, CDR2 LQKENI.

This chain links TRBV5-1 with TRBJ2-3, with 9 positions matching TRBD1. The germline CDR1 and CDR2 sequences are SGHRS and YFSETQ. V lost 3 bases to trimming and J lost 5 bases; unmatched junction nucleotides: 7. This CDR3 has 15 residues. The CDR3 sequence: CASSSGGQGKDTQYF. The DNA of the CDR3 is TGCGCCAGCAGCTCGGGAGGACAGGGGAAAGATACGCAGTATTTT.

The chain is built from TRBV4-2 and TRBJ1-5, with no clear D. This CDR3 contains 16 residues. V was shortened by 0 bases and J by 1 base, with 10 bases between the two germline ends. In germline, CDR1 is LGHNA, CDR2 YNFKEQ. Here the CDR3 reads CASSQEIGYSNQPQHF. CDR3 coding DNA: TGTGCCAGCAGCCAAGAGATTGGGTACAGCAATCAGCCCCAGCATTTT.

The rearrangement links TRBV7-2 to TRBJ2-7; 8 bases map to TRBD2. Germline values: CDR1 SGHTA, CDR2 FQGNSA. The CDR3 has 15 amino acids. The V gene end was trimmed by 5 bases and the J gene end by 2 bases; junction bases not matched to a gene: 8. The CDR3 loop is CASSRQAGDAYEQYF. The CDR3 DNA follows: TGTGCCAGCAGCCGTCAAGCGGGGGACGCCTACGAGCAGTACTTC.

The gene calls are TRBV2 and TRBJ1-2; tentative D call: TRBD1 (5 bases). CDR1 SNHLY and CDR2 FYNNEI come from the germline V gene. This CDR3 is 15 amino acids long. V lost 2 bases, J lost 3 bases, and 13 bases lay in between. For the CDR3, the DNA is TGTGCCAGCAGTGAACCGGGACCGACCGACTATGGCTACACCTTC. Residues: CASSEPGPTDYGYTF.